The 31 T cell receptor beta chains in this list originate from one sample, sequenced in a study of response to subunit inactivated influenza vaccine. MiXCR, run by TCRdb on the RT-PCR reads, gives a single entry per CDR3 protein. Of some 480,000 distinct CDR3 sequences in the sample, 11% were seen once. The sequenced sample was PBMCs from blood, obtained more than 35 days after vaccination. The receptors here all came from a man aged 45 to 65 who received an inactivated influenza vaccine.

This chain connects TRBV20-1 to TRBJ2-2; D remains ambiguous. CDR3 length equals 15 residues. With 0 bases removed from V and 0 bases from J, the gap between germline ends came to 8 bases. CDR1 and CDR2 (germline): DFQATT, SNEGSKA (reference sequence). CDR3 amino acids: CSAREAGANTGELFF. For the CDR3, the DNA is TGCAGTGCTAGAGAGGCCGGAGCGAACACCGGGGAGCTGTTTTTT.

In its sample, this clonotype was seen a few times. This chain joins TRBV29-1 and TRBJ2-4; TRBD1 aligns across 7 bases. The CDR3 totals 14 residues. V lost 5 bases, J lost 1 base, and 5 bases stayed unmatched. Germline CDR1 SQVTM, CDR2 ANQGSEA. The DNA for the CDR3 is TGCAGCGTTACGACAGGGATGGCCAAAAACATTCAGTACTTC. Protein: CSVTTGMAKNIQYF.

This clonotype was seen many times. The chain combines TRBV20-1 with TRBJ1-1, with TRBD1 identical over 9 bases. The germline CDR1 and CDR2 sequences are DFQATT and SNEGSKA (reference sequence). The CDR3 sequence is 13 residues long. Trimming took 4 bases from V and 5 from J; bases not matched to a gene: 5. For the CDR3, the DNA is TGCAGTGCTAATGACAGGGGGGGGACTGAAGCTTTCTTT. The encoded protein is CSANDRGGTEAFF.

The CDR3 DNA follows: TGTGCCACCAGTGTGGGACAGGGCAGCGTGGAGACCCAGTACTTC. Translating it yields CATSVGQGSVETQYF. The rearrangement joins TRBV24-1 to TRBJ2-5, with 9 positions matching TRBD1. In germline, CDR1 is KGHDR, CDR2 SFDVKD. The CDR3 is 15 residues long. V lost 5 bases and J lost 5; bases outside the gene matches: 8.

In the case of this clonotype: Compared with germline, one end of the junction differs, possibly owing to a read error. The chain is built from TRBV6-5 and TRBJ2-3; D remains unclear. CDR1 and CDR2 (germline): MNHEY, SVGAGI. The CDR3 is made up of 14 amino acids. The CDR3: CVSSYSVSSDTQYF. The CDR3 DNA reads TGTGTCAGCAGTTACTCGGTTAGCTCCGATACGCAGTATTTT.

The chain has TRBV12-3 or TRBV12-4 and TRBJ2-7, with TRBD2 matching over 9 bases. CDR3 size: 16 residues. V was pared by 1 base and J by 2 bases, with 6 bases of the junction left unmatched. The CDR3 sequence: CASSLEVGLATYEQYF. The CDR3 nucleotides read TGTGCCAGCAGTTTAGAAGTCGGACTAGCGACCTACGAGCAGTACTTC.

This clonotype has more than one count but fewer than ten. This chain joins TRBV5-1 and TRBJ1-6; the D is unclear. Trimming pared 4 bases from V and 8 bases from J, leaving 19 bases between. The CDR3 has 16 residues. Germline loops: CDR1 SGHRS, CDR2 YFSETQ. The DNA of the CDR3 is TGCGCCAGCAGCCTGGACCGTCGGGGAAAGGATTCACCCCTCCACTTT. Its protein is CASSLDRRGKDSPLHF. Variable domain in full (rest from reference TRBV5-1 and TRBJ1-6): KAGVTQTPRYLIKTRGQQVTLSCSPISGHRSVSWYQQTPGQGLQFLFEYFSETQRNKGNFPGRFSGRQFSNSRSEMNVSTLELGDSALYLCASSLDRRGKDSPLHFGNGTRLTVT.

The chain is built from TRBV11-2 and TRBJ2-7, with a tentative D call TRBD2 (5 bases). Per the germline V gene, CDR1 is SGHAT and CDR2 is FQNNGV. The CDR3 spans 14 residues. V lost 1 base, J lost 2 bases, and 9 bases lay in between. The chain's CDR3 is CASSLAYGAYEQYF. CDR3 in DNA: TGTGCCAGCAGCTTAGCCTACGGGGCCTACGAGCAGTACTTC. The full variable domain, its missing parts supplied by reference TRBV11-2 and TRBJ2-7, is EAGVAQSPRYKIIEKRQSVAFWCNPISGHATLYWYQQILGQGPKLLIQFQNNGVVDDSQLPKDRFSAERLKGVDSTLKIQPAKLEDSAVYLCASSLAYGAYEQYFGPGTRLTVT.

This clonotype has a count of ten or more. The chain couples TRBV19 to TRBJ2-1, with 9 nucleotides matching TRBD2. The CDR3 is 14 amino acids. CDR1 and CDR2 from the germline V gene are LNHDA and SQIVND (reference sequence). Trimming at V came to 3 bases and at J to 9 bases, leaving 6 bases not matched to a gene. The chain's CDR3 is CASSISGRMGEQFF. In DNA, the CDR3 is TGTGCCAGTAGTATCAGCGGGAGGATGGGTGAGCAGTTCTTC.

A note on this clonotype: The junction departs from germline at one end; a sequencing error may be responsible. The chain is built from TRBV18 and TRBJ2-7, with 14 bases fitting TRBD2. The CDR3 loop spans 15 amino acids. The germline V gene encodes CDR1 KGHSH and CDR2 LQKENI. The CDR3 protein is CASSPPGLAGAEQYF. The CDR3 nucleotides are TGTGCCAGCTCGCCACCGGGACTAGCGGGAGCCGAGCAGTACTTC.

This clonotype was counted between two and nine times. The CDR3 DNA reads as TGTGCCATCAGTGAACAAGACAGCTCCTACAATGAGCAGTTCTTC. It is translated as CAISEQDSSYNEQFF. The chain recombines TRBV10-3 with TRBJ2-1; a possible D gene is TRBD1 (5 bases). This CDR3 is 15 amino acids long. The germline V and J ends were trimmed by 3 bases and 0 bases, with 9 bases remaining between them. Germline V CDR1 and CDR2: ENHRY, SYGVKD.

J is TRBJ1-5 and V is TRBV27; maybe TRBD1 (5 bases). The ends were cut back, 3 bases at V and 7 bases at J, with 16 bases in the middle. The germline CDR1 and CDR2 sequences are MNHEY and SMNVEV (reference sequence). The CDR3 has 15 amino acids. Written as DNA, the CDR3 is TGTGCCAGCAGTTTCACCGGTGGGCCAGGGCAGCCCCAGCATTTT. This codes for CASSFTGGPGQPQHF.

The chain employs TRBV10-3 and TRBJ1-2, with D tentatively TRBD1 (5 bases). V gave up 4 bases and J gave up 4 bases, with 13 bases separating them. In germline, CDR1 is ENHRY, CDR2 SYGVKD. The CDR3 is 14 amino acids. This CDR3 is CAISAAGETYGYTF. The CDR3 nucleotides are TGTGCCATCAGTGCAGCGGGGGAGACCTATGGCTACACCTTC.

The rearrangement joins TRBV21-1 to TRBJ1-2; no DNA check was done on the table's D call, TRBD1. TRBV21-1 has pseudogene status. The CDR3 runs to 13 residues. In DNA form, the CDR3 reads TGTGCCAGCAGCAGCCACAGGGGTTCGGGCTACACCTTC. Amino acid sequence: CASSSHRGSGYTF.

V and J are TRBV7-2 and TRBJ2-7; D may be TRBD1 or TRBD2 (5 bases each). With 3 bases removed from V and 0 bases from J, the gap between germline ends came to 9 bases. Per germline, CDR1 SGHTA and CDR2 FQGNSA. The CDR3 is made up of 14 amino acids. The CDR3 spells CASSFPGPSYEQYF. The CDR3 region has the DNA TGTGCCAGCAGCTTCCCGGGACCCTCCTACGAGCAGTACTTC.

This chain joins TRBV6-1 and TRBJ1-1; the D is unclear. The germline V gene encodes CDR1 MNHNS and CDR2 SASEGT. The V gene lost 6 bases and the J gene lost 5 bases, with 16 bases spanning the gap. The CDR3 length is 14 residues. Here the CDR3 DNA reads TGTGCCAGCAGGTCCGTAGGACGAAGGACTGAAGCTTTCTTT. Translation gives CASRSVGRRTEAFF.

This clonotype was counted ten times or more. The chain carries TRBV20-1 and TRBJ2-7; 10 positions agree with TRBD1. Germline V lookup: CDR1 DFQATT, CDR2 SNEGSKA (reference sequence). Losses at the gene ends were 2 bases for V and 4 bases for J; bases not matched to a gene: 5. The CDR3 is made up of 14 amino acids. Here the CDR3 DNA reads TGCAGTGCTAGACGACCGGACAGGGGGTACGAGCAGTACTTC. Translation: CSARRPDRGYEQYF.

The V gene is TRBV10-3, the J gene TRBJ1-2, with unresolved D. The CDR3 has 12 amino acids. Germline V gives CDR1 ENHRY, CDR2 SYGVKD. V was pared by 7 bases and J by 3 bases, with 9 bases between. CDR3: CAIKRADYGYTF. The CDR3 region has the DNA TGTGCCATCAAGCGGGCAGACTATGGCTACACCTTC.

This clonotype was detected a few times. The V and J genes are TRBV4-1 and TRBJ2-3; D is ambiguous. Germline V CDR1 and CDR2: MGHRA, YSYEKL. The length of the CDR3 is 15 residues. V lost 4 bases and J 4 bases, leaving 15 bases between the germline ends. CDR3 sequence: CASSPFQASSDTQYF. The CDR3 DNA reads TGCGCCAGCAGCCCCTTTCAGGCTAGTTCAGATACGCAGTATTTT.

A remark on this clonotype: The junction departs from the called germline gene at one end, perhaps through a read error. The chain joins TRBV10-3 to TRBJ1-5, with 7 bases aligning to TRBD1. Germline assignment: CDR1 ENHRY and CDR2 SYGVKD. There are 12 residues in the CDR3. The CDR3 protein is CAIGDRDQPQHF. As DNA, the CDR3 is TGTGCCATCGGTGACAGGGATCAGCCCCAGCATTTT.

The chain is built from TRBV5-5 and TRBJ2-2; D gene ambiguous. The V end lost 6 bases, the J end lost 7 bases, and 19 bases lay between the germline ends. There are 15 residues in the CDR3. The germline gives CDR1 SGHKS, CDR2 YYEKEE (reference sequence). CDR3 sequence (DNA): TGTGCCAGCACCCCATTCCCAGTTGCAGGCGGGGAGCTGTTTTTT. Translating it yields CASTPFPVAGGELFF.

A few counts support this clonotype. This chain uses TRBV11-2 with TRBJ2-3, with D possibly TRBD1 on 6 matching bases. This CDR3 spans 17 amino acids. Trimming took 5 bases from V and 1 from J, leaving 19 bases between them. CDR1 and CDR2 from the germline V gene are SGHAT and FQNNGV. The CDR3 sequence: CASSERQGRRGTDTQYF. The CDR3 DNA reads TGTGCCAGCAGCGAGAGGCAGGGGCGCAGGGGCACAGATACGCAGTATTTT.

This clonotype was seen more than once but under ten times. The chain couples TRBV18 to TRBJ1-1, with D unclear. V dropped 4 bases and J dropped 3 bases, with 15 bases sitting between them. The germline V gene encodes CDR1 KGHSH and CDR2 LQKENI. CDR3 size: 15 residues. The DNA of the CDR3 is TGTGCCAGCTCACTCCGAGCACAGCAAGACACTGAAGCTTTCTTT. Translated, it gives CASSLRAQQDTEAFF.

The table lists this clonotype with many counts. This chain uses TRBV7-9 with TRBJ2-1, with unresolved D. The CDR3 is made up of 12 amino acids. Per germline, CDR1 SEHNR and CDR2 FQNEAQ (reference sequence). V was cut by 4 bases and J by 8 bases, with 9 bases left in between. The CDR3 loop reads CASSSQVYEQFF. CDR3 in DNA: TGTGCCAGCAGCTCCCAGGTTTATGAGCAGTTCTTC.

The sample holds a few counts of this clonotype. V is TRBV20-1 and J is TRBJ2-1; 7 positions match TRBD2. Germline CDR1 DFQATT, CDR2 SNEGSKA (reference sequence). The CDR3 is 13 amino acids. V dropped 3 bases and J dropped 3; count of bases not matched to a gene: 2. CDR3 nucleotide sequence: TGCAGTGCTAGTTGGGACTACTACAATGAGCAGTTCTTC. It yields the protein CSASWDYYNEQFF.

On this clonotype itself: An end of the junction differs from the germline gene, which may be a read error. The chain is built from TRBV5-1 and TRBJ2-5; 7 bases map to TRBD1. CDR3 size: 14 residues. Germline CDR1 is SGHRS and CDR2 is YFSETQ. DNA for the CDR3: TGCGCCAGCAGCTATCGGGGACAGCAAGAGACCCGGTACTTC. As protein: CASSYRGQQETRYF.

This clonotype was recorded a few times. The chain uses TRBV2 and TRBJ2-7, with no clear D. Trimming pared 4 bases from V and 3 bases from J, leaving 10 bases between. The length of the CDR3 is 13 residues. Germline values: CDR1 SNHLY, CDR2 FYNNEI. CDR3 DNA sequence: TGTGCCAGCAGTGTGACCCCGTACTACGAGCAGTACTTC. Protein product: CASSVTPYYEQYF.

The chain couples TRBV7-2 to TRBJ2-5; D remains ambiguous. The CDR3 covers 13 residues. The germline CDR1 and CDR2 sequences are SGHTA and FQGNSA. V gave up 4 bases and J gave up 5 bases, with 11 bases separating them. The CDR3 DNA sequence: TGTGCCAGCAGCTCGCCAATGAGGGAGACCCAGTACTTC. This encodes CASSSPMRETQYF.

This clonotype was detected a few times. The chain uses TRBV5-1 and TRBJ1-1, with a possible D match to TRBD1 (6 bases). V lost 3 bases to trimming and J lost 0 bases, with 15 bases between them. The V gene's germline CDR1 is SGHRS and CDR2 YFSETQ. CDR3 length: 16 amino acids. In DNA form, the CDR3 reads TGCGCCAGCAGCTCTACAGGGCGGGGGATGAACACTGAAGCTTTCTTT. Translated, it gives CASSSTGRGMNTEAFF.

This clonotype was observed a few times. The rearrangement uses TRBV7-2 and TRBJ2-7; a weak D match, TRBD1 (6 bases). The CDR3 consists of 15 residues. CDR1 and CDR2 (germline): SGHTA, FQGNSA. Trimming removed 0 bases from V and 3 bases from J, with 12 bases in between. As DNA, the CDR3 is TGTGCCAGCAGCTTAGCGCAAGGGACAATCTACGAGCAGTACTTC. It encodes CASSLAQGTIYEQYF.

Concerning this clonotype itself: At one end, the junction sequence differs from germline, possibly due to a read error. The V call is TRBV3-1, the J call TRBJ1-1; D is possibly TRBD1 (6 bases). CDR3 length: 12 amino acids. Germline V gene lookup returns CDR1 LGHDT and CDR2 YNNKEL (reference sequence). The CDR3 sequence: CASSQDQGQLLF. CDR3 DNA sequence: TGTGCCAGCAGCCAAGATCAAGGACAGCTCCTCTTT.